One and the same sample provided the 27 T cell receptor beta chains below, sequenced in a study of blood T cells in healthy people across ages. The use of a sample-barcoded 5' primer and a J-beta primer mix characterized a second PCR of about 6 to 12 cycles. TCRdb processed the 5' RACE reads anew with MiXCR; each CDR3 protein has one entry. The sample yields roughly 1.7 million distinct CDR3 sequences, around 35% seen once. Material: blood. Every receptor here comes from a young woman in good health.

The chain has TRBV4-2 and TRBJ2-5; D is unclear. Germline CDR1 reads LGHNA; CDR2 reads YNFKEQ. V lost 1 base, J lost 6 bases, and 15 bases lay in between. The CDR3 spans 15 residues. This CDR3 is CASSQGDMERQTQYF. CDR3 coding DNA: TGTGCCAGCAGCCAAGGGGATATGGAGCGACAGACCCAGTACTTC.

The chain links TRBV6-6 to TRBJ2-4; D uncertain. The last part of the DNA fits TRBJ2-7 better; the J call may be wrong. Germline V CDR1 and CDR2: MNHNY, SVGAGI (reference sequence). This CDR3 has 12 residues. The CDR3 sequence: CASRHESYEQYF. The CDR3 DNA reads as TGTGCCAGCAGGCACGAGAGCTACGAGCAGTACTTC.

CDR3 sequence: CASSLSGLLAGELFF. The CDR3 DNA is TGTGCCAGCAGCTTATCGGGACTACTAGCCGGGGAGCTGTTTTTT. V gene TRBV7-2 combines with J gene TRBJ2-2, with 7 bases fitting TRBD2. CDR3 size: 15 residues. V shed 2 bases and J 6 bases; nucleotides not matched to a gene: 6. CDR1 is SGHTA, CDR2 FQGNSA, per germline.

This sequence joins TRBV9 and TRBJ2-3; possibly TRBD2 for D (6 bases). V gave up 1 base and J gave up 2 bases, with 23 bases separating them. CDR3 length: 19 amino acids. CDR1 and CDR2 from the germline V gene are SGDLS and YYNGEE. The CDR3 region is CASSVLKGGGNLVTDTQYF. Here the CDR3 DNA reads TGTGCCAGCAGCGTACTTAAGGGCGGAGGGAATCTAGTCACAGATACGCAGTATTTT.

The V gene is TRBV4-1, the J gene TRBJ2-5, with D hard to call. The CDR3 runs to 15 residues. V gave up 0 bases and J gave up 9 bases, with 17 bases separating them. Germline V gene lookup returns CDR1 MGHRA and CDR2 YSYEKL. CDR3 sequence: CASSQEDEDAWAQYF. In nucleotides, the CDR3 is TGCGCCAGCAGCCAAGAGGACGAGGACGCCTGGGCCCAGTACTTC.

This clonotype was found a few times. This chain connects TRBV5-1 to TRBJ2-2; tentatively, D is TRBD1 or TRBD2 (5 bases each). V was clipped by 0 bases and J by 7 bases, with 13 bases between them. The CDR3 is made up of 15 amino acids. The germline CDR1 and CDR2 sequences are SGHRS and YFSETQ. CDR3 loop: CASSLAIGGIGELFF. In DNA form, the CDR3 reads TGCGCCAGCAGCTTGGCCATTGGGGGAATCGGGGAGCTGTTTTTT.

The gene calls are TRBV12-2 and TRBJ1-5. TRBV12-2 is labeled a pseudogene. CDR3 size: 12 residues. The CDR3: CASRSDYQPQHF. The CDR3 DNA reads as TGTGCAAGTCGCTCGGACTATCAGCCCCAGCATTTT.

This clonotype was seen a handful of times. This sequence joins TRBV4-1 and TRBJ1-1; D is perhaps TRBD1 (6 bases). V shed 4 bases and J shed 0 bases, with 18 bases lying between them. The CDR3 is made up of 17 amino acids. Germline V gene data show CDR1 as MGHRA and CDR2 as YSYEKL. The CDR3 loop is CASSRFRTDLMNTEAFF. CDR3 bases: TGCGCCAGCAGCCGCTTCCGGACAGACCTCATGAACACTGAAGCTTTCTTT.

This rearrangement joins TRBV28 to TRBJ2-7; D is undetermined. CDR3 length equals 14 residues. Per the germline V gene, CDR1 is MDHEN and CDR2 is SYDVKM. Trimming stripped 3 bases from V and 4 bases from J, with 13 bases between. The CDR3 DNA follows: TGTGCCAGCAGTTTGACGGGCAGGTTTTACGAGCAGTACTTC. Protein: CASSLTGRFYEQYF.

This clonotype turned up a few times. The chain couples TRBV13 to TRBJ2-5; the match to TRBD1 covers 10 bases. The CDR3 is 14 amino acids. Germline CDR1 PRHDT, CDR2 FYEKMQ (reference sequence). J gave up 3 bases and V 6 bases, and 4 bases lay outside the gene matches. The CDR3, as DNA: TGTGCCAGCAGTAACGGGACAGGGGAAGAGACCCAGTACTTC. This gives the protein CASSNGTGEETQYF.

In regard to this clonotype: One junction end does not reproduce the germline sequence, and a read error may be involved. The V gene is TRBV29-1, the J gene TRBJ1-2; 7 nucleotides match TRBD1. CDR1 is SQVTM, CDR2 ANQGSEA, per germline. The CDR3 sequence is 13 residues long. CDR3 protein: CNVGQGGNYGYTF. The CDR3 nucleotides read TGCAACGTTGGGCAGGGGGGAAACTATGGCTACACCTTC.

The J gene is TRBJ2-5, the V gene TRBV20-1; perhaps TRBD1 as D (5 bases). This CDR3 is built from 13 residues. Trimming left V 6 bases short and J 5 bases short, with 16 bases between. The germline CDR1 and CDR2 sequences are DFQATT and SNEGSKA (reference sequence). The DNA for the CDR3 is TGCAGTGCCGGCTCCGAATCAGGGGAGACCCAGTACTTC. Translation: CSAGSESGETQYF.

This clonotype was seen ten or more times. The V and J genes are TRBV27 and TRBJ2-7; 11 bases map to TRBD1. The CDR3 contains 12 residues. CDR1 is MNHEY, CDR2 SMNVEV, per germline (reference sequence). The V and J ends lost 9 bases and 7 bases, in that order; junction bases with no gene match: 5. The CDR3 DNA follows: TGTGCCAGTCGGACAGGGGGCGGAGAGCAGTACTTC. Protein: CASRTGGGEQYF.

The sample holds a few counts of this clonotype. The V and J genes are TRBV2 and TRBJ2-7, with a possible D match to TRBD2 (7 bases). The germline V gene has CDR1 SNHLY and CDR2 FYNNEI. This CDR3 spans 16 amino acids. Deletions cut 8 bases from V and 0 bases from J, with 20 bases between. In DNA form, the CDR3 reads TGTGCCAGCTCCATAAACCGCGGGGGCAGCTCCTACGAGCAGTACTTC. It specifies CASSINRGGSSYEQYF.

About this clonotype: The junction shows a germline mismatch at one end, possibly a read error. The rearrangement links TRBV9 to TRBJ2-7; 10 nucleotides match TRBD2. The CDR3 runs to 16 residues. Per the germline V gene, CDR1 is SGDLS and CDR2 is YYNGEE. CDR3 DNA: TGTGCCGGCAGCGTAGGAAGCGGGGGGGCAACCTACGAGCAGTACTTC. It yields the protein CAGSVGSGGATYEQYF.

Ten or more counts support this clonotype. V usage is TRBV6-4 and J usage is TRBJ2-1; weak D call: TRBD2 (5 bases). Germline loops: CDR1 MRHNA, CDR2 SNTAGT. The V end lost 7 bases, the J end lost 1 base, and 8 bases lay between the germline ends. There are 13 residues in the CDR3. This CDR3 reads CASTADSYNEQFF. Written as DNA, the CDR3 is TGTGCCAGCACAGCGGATTCCTACAATGAGCAGTTCTTC.

This rearrangement joins TRBV4-1 to TRBJ1-2, with D possibly being TRBD1 (6 bases). V was pared by 1 base and J by 2 bases, with 11 bases between. The CDR3 consists of 15 residues. Germline V gene data show CDR1 as MGHRA and CDR2 as YSYEKL. The CDR3, as DNA: TGCGCCAGCAGCCAAGCCCCCCAGGGGAACTATGGCTACACCTTC. It translates to CASSQAPQGNYGYTF.

This sequence joins TRBV19 and TRBJ2-3, with D tentatively TRBD2 (7 bases). Germline CDR1 reads LNHDA; CDR2 reads SQIVND (reference sequence). The CDR3 loop spans 14 amino acids. The germline V and J ends were trimmed by 9 bases and 3 bases, with 16 bases remaining between them. CDR3 region: CASAHGGRTDTQYF. CDR3 DNA sequence: TGTGCCAGCGCCCACGGGGGGCGGACAGATACGCAGTATTTT. The full variable domain, its missing parts supplied by reference TRBV19 and TRBJ2-3, is DGGITQSPKYLFRKEGQNVTLSCEQNLNHDAMYWYRQDPGQGLRLIYYSQIVNDFQKGDIAEGYSVSREKKESFPLTVTSAQKNPTAFYLCASAHGGRTDTQYFGPGTRLTVL.

V and J are TRBV5-1 and TRBJ2-1, with 7 bases fitting TRBD1. CDR3 size: 15 residues. Germline CDR1 is SGHRS and CDR2 is YFSETQ. J lost 5 bases, V lost 0 bases, and 5 bases had no gene match. The CDR3 sequence: CASSLAAGGDNEQFF. CDR3 in DNA: TGCGCCAGCAGCTTGGCGGCAGGGGGTGACAATGAGCAGTTCTTC.

This clonotype was observed a handful of times. V is TRBV12-3 or TRBV12-4 and J is TRBJ2-1; D remains ambiguous. The CDR3 is 12 residues long. With 5 bases removed from V and 6 bases from J, the gap between germline ends came to 8 bases. In nucleotides, the CDR3 is TGTGCCAGCAGTAGACCCAGCAATGAGCAGTTCTTC. Its translation: CASSRPSNEQFF.

This clonotype has more than one count but fewer than ten. This chain joins TRBV28 and TRBJ2-5; 14 nucleotides line up with TRBD2. Germline V gene lookup returns CDR1 MDHEN and CDR2 SYDVKM. The V and J ends lost 2 bases and 3 bases, in that order; junction bases with no gene match: 5. The CDR3 covers 17 residues. CDR3 in DNA: TGTGCCAGCAGTTTAACCCCGGGACTAGCGGGAGAAGAGACCCAGTACTTC. It specifies CASSLTPGLAGEETQYF.

The chain is built from TRBV20-1 and TRBJ2-1; D is perhaps TRBD2 (5 bases). This CDR3 is built from 16 residues. The germline V gene has CDR1 DFQATT and CDR2 SNEGSKA (reference sequence). V lost 5 bases and J 2 bases, leaving 19 bases between the germline ends. The CDR3 DNA reads as TGCAGTGCTGACGGGGTGGGCACCTTGACCTACAATGAGCAGTTCTTC. It is translated as CSADGVGTLTYNEQFF.

The chain has TRBV11-2 and TRBJ2-1, with TRBD2 matching over 7 bases. CDR3 length: 17 amino acids. Per the germline V gene, CDR1 is SGHAT and CDR2 is FQNNGV. With V trimmed by 2 bases and J by 1 base, 8 bases remained unmatched. CDR3 residues: CASSLNLAAASYNEQFF. In DNA, the CDR3 is TGTGCCAGCAGCTTAAATCTAGCGGCAGCATCCTACAATGAGCAGTTCTTC.

In the case of this clonotype: A read error may account for a junction end that differs from germline. The V call is TRBV12-3 or TRBV12-4, the J call TRBJ2-3, with 8 nucleotides matching TRBD2. CDR3 length: 18 amino acids. CDR3 nucleotide sequence: TGTGCCGGCAGTCTACGACTTTTGAGCGGGGGCCGCACAGATACGCAGTATTTT. This gives the protein CAGSLRLLSGGRTDTQYF.

The chain employs TRBV28 and TRBJ2-1; TRBD2 matches 7 bases. This CDR3 spans 16 amino acids. V dropped 6 bases and J dropped 6; count of bases not matched to a gene: 14. CDR1 and CDR2 from the germline V gene are MDHEN and SYDVKM. CDR3 DNA sequence: TGTGCCAGCAGCTATGCCCTAGCGGAGCCTTTCAATGAGCAGTTCTTC. It yields the protein CASSYALAEPFNEQFF.

This clonotype was recorded a few times. This chain joins TRBV21-1 and TRBJ2-1; the D call in the table, TRBD2, was not verified against the DNA. TRBV21-1 is termed a pseudogene. The CDR3 is 19 residues long. CDR3 sequence reads: CASSKGRMKWPLHHNEQFF. CDR3 DNA: TGTGCCAGCAGCAAAGGGAGGATGAAATGGCCCCTCCACCACAATGAGCAGTTCTTC.

The count of this clonotype is one. At one end the junction does not follow the germline gene, possibly because of a read error. The V call is TRBV6-6, the J call TRBJ2-3; 10 positions match TRBD2. In germline, CDR1 is MNHNY, CDR2 SVGAGI (reference sequence). The CDR3 totals 14 residues. The CDR3 DNA sequence: TGTGTCAGCAAGCGGACTAGCGGTACAGATACGCAGTATTTT. The encoded protein is CVSKRTSGTDTQYF.